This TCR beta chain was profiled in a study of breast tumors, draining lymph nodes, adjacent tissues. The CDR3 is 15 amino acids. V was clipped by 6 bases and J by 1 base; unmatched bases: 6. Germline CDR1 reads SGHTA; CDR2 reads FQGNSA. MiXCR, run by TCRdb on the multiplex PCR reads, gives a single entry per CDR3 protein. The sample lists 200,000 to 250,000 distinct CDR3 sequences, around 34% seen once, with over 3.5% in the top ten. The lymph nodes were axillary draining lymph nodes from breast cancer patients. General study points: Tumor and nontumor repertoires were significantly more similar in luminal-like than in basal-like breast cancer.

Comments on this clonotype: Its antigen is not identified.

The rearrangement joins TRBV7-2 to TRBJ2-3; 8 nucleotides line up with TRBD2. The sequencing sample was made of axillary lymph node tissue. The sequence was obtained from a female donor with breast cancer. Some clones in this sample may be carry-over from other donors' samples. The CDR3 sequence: CASSGDGGGTDTQYF. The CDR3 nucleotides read TGTGCCAGCAGTGGGGACGGGGGGGGCACAGATACGCAGTATTTT. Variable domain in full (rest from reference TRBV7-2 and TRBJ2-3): GAGVSQSPSNKVTEKGKDVELRCDPISGHTALYWYRQSLGQGLEFLIYFQGNSAPDKSGLPSDRFSAERTGGSVSTLTIQRTQQEDSAVYLCASSGDGGGTDTQYFGPGTRLTVL.